This T cell receptor (beta chain) comes out of a study of blood T cell repertoires in COVID-19 (dated by TCRdb to the early 2020s). For context, the study as a whole: Collaborator samples came from the United States, Italy and Spain and covered acute and convalescent phases of COVID-19. The prospective study material was composed of cDNA or gDNA derived from T cells, B-cell-depleted T cells, or PBMCs. Deeply sampled blood TCRbeta repertoires from subjects exposed to, actively infected with, or recovered from COVID-19 were included in the dataset. A freely available public database, intended as a resource for researchers studying the immune response to SARS-CoV-2, is where the repertoires were released. Samples were obtained from the ongoing ImmuneRACE study (first 160 participants) and from over a thousand subjects provided by 6 global collaborators. A de-identified subject ID, COVID-19 status, age in years and sex were almost always included in the sample metadata. Where available, HLA class I and class II types were taken from metadata supplied by the sample provider and were not determined by assay-based typing. What the study reported, not specific to this receptor: How much clinical and demographic metadata was included differed by source and by participant, and the metadata was provided uncurated.

The immunoSEQ Assay, a bias-controlled multiplex PCR, was used to amplify TCRbeta CDR3 regions from genomic DNA. The published analysis was carried out like this. The number of nucleated cells in each sample was estimated from the amplification of reference gene primers within the assay. To quantify the absolute abundance of each unique TCRbeta CDR3 rearrangement, sequence reads were collapsed and filtered. Productive Simpson clonality was computed per sample as the square root of Simpson's diversity index over productive rearrangements. TCRdb provides this immuneACCESS table in a form limited to in-frame rearrangements. Some clones are lacking; in checked studies, under half of them reflect an unresolved V gene, and why the rest are absent is not known. The V and J calls and clone size come from that table; D and trimming were worked out from the DNA. The sample table records about 190,000 clones; about nine tenths of these occur just once. Clones ranked in the top ten supply about 1.1% of the sample.

On this clone: This receptor's antigen is unknown. Within one base of it there is no much larger clone, and no base qualities were kept.

Trimmed from V: 0 bases; trimmed from J: 4 bases; junction bases lacking a gene match: 3. The germline V gene encodes CDR1 SGDLS and CDR2 YYNGEE. The CDR3 numbers 15 residues from cysteine through phenylalanine. The DNA shown is the 45-base CDR3, in frame from base 1. Each collaborating institution followed its own protocols to collect whole blood in K2EDTA tubes. For TCRbeta analysis, collaborator samples were shipped as frozen whole blood, as isolated PBMCs, or as DNA extracted from either sample type. Recombination linked TRBV9 to TRBJ2-1, with 8 bases aligning to TRBD2. The sample taken for sequencing was peripheral blood. This clonotype was sampled from a man aged 25-40 years with acute or convalescent COVID-19. In nucleotide form, the sequence is TGTGCCAGCAGCGTAGCGGCTAGCGGGTACAATGAGCAGTTCTTC. This encodes CASSVAASGYNEQFF.